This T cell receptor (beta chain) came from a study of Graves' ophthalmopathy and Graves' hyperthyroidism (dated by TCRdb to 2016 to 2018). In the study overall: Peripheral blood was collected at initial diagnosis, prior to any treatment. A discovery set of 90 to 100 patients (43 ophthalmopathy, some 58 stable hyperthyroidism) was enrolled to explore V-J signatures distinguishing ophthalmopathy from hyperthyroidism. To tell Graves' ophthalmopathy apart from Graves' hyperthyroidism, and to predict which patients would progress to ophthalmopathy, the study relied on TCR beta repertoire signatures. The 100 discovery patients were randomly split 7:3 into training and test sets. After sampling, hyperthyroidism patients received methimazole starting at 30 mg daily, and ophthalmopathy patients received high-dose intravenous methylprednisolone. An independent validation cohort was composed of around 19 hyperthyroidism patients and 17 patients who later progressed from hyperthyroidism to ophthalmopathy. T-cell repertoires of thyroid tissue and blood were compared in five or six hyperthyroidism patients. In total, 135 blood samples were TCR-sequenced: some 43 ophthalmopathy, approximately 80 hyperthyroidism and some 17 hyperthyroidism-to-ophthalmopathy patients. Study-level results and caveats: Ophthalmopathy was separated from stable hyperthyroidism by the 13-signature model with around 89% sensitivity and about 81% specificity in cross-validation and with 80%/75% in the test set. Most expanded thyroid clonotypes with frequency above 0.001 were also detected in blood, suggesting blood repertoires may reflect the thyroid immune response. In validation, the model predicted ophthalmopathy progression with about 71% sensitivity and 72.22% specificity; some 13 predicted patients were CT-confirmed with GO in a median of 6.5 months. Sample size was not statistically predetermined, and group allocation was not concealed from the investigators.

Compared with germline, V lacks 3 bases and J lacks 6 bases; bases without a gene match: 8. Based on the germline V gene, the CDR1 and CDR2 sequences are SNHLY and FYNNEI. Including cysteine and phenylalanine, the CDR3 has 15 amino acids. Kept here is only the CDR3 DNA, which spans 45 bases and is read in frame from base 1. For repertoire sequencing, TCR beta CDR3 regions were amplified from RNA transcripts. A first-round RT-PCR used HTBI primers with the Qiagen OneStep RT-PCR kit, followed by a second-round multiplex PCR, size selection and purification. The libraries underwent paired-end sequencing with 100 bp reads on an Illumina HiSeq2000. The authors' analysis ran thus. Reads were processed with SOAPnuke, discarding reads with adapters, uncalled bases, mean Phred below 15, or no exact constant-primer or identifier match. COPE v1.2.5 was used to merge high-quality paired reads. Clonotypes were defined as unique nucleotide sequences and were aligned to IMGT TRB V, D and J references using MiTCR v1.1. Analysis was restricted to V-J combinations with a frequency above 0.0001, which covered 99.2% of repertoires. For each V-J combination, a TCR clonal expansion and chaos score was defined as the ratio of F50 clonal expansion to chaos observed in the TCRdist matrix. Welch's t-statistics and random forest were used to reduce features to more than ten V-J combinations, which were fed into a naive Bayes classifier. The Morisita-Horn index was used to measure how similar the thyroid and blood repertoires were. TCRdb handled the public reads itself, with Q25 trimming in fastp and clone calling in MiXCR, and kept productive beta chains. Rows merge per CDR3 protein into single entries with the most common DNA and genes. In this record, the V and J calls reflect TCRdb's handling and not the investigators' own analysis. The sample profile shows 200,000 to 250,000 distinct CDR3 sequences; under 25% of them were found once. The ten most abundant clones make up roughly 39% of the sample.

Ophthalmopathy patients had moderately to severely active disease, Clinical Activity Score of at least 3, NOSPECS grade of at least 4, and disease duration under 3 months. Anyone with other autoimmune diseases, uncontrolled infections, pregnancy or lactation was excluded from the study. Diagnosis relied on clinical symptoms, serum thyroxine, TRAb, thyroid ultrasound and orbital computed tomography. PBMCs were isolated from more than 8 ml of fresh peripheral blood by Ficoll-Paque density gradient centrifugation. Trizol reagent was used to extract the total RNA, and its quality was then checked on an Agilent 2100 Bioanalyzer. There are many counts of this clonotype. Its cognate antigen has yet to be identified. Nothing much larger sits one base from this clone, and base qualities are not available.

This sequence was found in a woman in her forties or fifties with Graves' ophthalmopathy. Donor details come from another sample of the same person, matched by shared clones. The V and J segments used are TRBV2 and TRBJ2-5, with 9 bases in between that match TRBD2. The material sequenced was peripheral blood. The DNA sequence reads TGTGCCAGCAGTGACCTCGCGGGAGGGCCGCAGACCCAGTACTTC. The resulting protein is CASSDLAGGPQTQYF.